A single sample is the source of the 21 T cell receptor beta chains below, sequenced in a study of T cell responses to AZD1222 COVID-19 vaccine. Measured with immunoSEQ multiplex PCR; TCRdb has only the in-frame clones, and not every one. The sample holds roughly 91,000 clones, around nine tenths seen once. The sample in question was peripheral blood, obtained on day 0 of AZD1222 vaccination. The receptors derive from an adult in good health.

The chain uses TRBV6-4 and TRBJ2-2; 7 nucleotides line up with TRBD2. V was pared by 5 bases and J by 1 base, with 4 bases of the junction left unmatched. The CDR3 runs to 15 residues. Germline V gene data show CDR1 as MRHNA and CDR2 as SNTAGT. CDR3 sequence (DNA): TGTGCCAGCAGTCCGTTAGCGGGGAACACCGGGGAGCTGTTTTTT. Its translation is CASSPLAGNTGELFF.

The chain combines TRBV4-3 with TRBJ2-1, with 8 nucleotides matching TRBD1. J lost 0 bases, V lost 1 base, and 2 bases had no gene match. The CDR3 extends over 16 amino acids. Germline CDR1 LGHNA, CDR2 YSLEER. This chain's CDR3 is CASSQATGGSYNEQFF. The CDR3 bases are TGCGCCAGCAGCCAAGCAACAGGGGGCTCCTACAATGAGCAGTTCTTC.

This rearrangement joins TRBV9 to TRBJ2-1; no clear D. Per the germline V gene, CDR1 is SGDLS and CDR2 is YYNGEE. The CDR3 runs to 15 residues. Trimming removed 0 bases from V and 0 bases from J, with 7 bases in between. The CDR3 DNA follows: TGTGCCAGCAGCGTAGGAATAAGCTCCTACAATGAGCAGTTCTTC. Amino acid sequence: CASSVGISSYNEQFF.

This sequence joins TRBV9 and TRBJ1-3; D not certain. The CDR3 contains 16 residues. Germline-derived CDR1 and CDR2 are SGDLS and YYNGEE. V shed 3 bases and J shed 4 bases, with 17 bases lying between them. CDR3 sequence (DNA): TGTGCCAGCAGCGCGGGCATACAGAGTTTAGGAAACACCATATATTTT. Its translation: CASSAGIQSLGNTIYF.

The CDR3 DNA follows: TGTGCCAGCAGCTTGGGAGGGGGGCCTGAAAAACTGTTTTTT. Its translation: CASSLGGGPEKLFF. The gene calls are TRBV5-6 and TRBJ1-4; a possible D gene is TRBD1 (6 bases). Trimming stripped 0 bases from V and 7 bases from J, with 10 bases between. The CDR3 runs 14 residues. Germline V lookup: CDR1 SGHDT, CDR2 YYEEEE.

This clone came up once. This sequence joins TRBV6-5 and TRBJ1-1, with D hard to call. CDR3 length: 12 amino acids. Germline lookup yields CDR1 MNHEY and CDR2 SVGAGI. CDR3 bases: TGTGCTTCGGGGTCCCTCAACACTGAAGCTTTCTTT. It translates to CASGSLNTEAFF.

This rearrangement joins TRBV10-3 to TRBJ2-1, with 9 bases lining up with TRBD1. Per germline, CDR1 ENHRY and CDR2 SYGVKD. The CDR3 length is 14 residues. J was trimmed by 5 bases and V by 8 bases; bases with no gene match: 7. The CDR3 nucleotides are TGTGCCATCGGAACGGACAGGGGAAACAATGAGCAGTTCTTC. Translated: CAIGTDRGNNEQFF.

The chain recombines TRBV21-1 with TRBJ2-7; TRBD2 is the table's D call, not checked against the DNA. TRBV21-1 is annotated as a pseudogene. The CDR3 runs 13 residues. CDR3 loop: CASSNPQPGEQYV. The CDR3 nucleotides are TGTGCCAGCAGCAATCCCCAGCCGGGTGAGCAGTACGTC.

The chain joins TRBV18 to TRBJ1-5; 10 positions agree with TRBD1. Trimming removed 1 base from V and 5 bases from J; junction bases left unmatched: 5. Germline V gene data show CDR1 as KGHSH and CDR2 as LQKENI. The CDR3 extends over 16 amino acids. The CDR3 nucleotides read TGTGCCAGCTCACCACAGGGACAGGGGATATATCAGCCCCAGCATTTT. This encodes CASSPQGQGIYQPQHF. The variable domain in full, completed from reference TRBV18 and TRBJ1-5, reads NAGVMQNPRHLVRRRGQEARLRCSPMKGHSHVYWYRQLPEEGLKFMVYLQKENIIDESGMPKERFSAEFPKEGPSILRIQQVVRGDSAAYFCASSPQGQGIYQPQHFGDGTRLSIL.

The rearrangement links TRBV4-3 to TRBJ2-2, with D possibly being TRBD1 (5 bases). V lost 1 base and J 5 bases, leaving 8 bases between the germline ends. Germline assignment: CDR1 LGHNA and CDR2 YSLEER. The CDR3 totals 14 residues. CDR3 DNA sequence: TGCGCCAGCAGCCAAGGACAGATTACCGGGGAGCTGTTTTTT. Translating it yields CASSQGQITGELFF.

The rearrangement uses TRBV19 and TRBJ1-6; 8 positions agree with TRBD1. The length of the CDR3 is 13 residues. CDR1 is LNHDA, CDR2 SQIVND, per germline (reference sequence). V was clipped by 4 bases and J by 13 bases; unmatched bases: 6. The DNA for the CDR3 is TGTGCCAGTAGTAGGGACAGGCTGACGCCCCTCCACTTT. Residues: CASSRDRLTPLHF.

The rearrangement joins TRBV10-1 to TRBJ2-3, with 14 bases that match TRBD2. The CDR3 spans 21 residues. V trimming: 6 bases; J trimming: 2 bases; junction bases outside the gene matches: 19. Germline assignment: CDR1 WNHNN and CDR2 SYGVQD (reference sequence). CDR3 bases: TGCGCCAGCAGACCCGTTTCTCGACTAGCGGGAGGGCCAAGTAACACAGATACGCAGTATTTT. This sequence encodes CASRPVSRLAGGPSNTDTQYF.

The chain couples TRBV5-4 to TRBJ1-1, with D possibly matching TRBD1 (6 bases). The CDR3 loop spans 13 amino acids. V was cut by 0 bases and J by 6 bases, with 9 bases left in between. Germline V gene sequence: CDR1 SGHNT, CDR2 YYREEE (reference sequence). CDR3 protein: CASSLGPGAEAFF. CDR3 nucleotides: TGTGCCAGCAGCTTGGGACCAGGGGCTGAAGCTTTCTTT.

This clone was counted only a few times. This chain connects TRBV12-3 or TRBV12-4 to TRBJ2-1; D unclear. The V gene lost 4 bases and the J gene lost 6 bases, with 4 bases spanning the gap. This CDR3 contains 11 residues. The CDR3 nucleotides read TGTGCCAGCAGTTACGGCAATGAGCAGTTCTTC. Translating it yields CASSYGNEQFF.

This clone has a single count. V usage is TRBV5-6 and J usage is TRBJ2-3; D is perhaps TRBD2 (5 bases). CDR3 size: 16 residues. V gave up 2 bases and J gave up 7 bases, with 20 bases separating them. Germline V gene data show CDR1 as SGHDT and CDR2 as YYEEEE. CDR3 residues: CASSFGHREISNTQYF. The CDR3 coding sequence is TGTGCCAGCAGCTTTGGCCACCGGGAAATTTCAAATACGCAGTATTTT.

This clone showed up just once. This chain's CDR3 is CASSQDRGGTSGWTQYF. Here the CDR3 DNA reads TGCGCCAGCAGCCAAGATCGGGGGGGAACATCAGGGTGGACCCAGTACTTC. V and J are TRBV4-3 and TRBJ2-5; TRBD2 agrees at 8 bases. The CDR3 length is 17 residues. Trimming took 0 bases from V and 7 from J; bases not matched to a gene: 13. Germline V CDR1 and CDR2: LGHNA, YSLEER.

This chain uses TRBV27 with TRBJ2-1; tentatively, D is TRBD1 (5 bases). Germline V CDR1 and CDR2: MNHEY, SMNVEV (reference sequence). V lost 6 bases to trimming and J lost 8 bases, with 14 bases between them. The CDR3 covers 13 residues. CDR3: CASRPHWGDEQFF. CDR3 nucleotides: TGTGCCAGCAGGCCCCATTGGGGCGATGAGCAGTTCTTC.

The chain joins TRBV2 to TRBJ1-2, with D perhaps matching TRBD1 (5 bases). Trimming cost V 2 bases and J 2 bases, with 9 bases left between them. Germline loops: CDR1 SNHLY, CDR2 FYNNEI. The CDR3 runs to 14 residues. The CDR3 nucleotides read TGTGCCAGCAGTGAATGGGGGGGGAACTATGGCTACACCTTC. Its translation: CASSEWGGNYGYTF. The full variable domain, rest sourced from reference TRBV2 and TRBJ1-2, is EPEVTQTPSHQVTQMGQEVILRCVPISNHLYFYWYRQILGQKVEFLVSFYNNEISEKSEIFDDQFSVERPDGSNFTLKIRSTKLEDSAMYFCASSEWGGNYGYTFGSGTRLTVV.

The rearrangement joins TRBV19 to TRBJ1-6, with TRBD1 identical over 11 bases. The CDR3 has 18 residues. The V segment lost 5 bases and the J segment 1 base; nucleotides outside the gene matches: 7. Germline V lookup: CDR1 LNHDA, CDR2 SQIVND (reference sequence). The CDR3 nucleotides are TGTGCCAGTAGTCCCTTCGGACAGGGGGCTTCCTATAATTCACCCCTCCACTTT. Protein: CASSPFGQGASYNSPLHF.

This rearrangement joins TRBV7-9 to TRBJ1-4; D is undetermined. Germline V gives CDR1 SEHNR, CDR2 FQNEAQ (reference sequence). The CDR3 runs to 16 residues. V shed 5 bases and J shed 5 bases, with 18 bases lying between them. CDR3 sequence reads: CASSPPTREKNEKLFF. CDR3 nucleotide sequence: TGTGCCAGCAGCCCACCCACCCGGGAGAAAAATGAAAAACTGTTTTTT.

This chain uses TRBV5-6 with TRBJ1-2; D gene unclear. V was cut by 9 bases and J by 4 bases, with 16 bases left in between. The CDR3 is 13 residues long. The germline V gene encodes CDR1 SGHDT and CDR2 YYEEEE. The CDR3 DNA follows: TGTGCCACCGAAAGCCGTAGGGTCTATGGCTACACCTTC. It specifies CATESRRVYGYTF.